This T cell receptor beta chain derives from a study of T cells in pancreatic ductal adenocarcinoma. Whole-study results and caveats: Tumor samples had fewer productive templates and 7.5 to 9.5-fold fewer unique clonotypes than blood. This surgical cohort overrepresents the minority presenting with early-stage disease. Blood clonality (about 0.065) did not differ significantly from tumor (about 0.12). Enrichment of CD45RO+ effector over naive T cells in tumors may bias clonality.

Comments on this clone: Its matching antigen is unknown.

The V and J ends lost 6 bases and 3 bases respectively, with 12 bases between them. Per the germline V gene, CDR1 is MDHEN and CDR2 is SYDVKM. The CDR3 has 15 residues. Method: immunoSEQ multiplex PCR; TCRdb's copy keeps in-frame clones and lacks some. The sample holds some 2,500 clones, roughly 74% seen once. Surgery without prior neoadjuvant therapy was the treatment of the selected pancreatic ductal adenocarcinoma patients. The sequence came from a human donor with pancreatic ductal adenocarcinoma. This chain links TRBV28 with TRBJ1-6, with D hard to call. Sequencing input: pancreatic tumor tissue. The CDR3 loop reads CASSPRQSYNSPLHF. The CDR3 nucleotides are TGTGCCAGCAGCCCGCGACAAAGCTATAATTCACCCCTCCACTTT.